The clone carrying this T cell receptor (beta chain) came up once. Its antigen is still unknown. The data stem from a study of T cell clonotyping in hematopoietic cell transplantation. The study's findings and limits: Higher Inverse Simpson Index values in graft donor and pretransplant recipient predicted broader posttransplant TCR diversity. CD4 and CD8 repertoire contributions could not be separated without sorting. Pathologically expanded recipient clonotypes increased progressively from day 30 to day 180 as diversity fell.

Time point described: recipient sample about 28 days before transplant, after cytoreduction. Samples: about 28 days before transplant, then days 30, 100 and 180 after. V was pared by 4 bases and J by 0 bases, with 9 bases between. The germline V gene encodes CDR1 MNHNS and CDR2 SASEGT. CDR3 length: 14 amino acids. Using immunoSEQ multiplex PCR, the repertoire was profiled, and TCRdb retains in-frame clones only, with some absent. The table records more than 70,000 clones, less than 96% of them present only once. The TCR comes from a woman in her fifties or sixties with acute myeloid leukemia. Some clones in this sample may be carry-over from other donors' samples. Material: peripheral blood mononuclear cells, obtained before stem cell transplant. This chain uses TRBV6-1 with TRBJ1-1; no clear D. The CDR3 loop reads CASSGVGVNTEAFF. CDR3 sequence (DNA): TGTGCCAGCAGTGGAGTTGGGGTGAACACTGAAGCTTTCTTT.